The 5 T cell receptor beta chains below all came from one sample that was sequenced in a study of blood T cells in healthy people across ages. Together with a sample-barcoded 5' primer, a J-beta primer mix was included in a second PCR lasting roughly 6 to 12 cycles. MiXCR, run by TCRdb on the 5' RACE reads, gives a single entry per CDR3 protein. There are some 880,000 distinct CDR3 sequences in the sample; approximately 35% occur only once, and approximately 13% lies in the top ten. The sequencing sample was made of blood. All receptors derive from a man aged 18 to 29 in good health.

The rearrangement joins TRBV6-1 to TRBJ2-2; 7 bases match TRBD2. Trimming cost V 6 bases and J 6 bases; bases outside gene matches: 7. Germline V gene data show CDR1 as MNHNS and CDR2 as SASEGT. CDR3 length equals 14 residues. CDR3 loop: CASRGGRFAGELFF. CDR3 nucleotide sequence: TGTGCCAGCAGGGGGGGGAGGTTTGCCGGGGAGCTGTTTTTT.

This sequence joins TRBV6-5 and TRBJ2-5; possible D gene TRBD1, 5 bases. This CDR3 comprises 16 residues. V lost 0 bases, J lost 4 bases, and 15 bases lay in between. In germline, CDR1 is MNHEY, CDR2 SVGAGI. CDR3 sequence (DNA): TGTGCCAGCAGTTACTCGCAGGGTTGGACGAGAGAGACCCAGTACTTC. Protein sequence: CASSYSQGWTRETQYF.

V and J are TRBV5-5 and TRBJ1-5; 7 bases fit TRBD1. V was clipped by 3 bases and J by 3 bases; unmatched bases: 6. The CDR3 is made up of 15 amino acids. Per the germline V gene, CDR1 is SGHKS and CDR2 is YYEKEE (reference sequence). The CDR3 coding sequence is TGTGCCAGCAGCTCTACAGGGGCCTCCAATCAGCCCCAGCATTTT. This translates into CASSSTGASNQPQHF.

V gene TRBV10-3 combines with J gene TRBJ2-4; 9 bases agree with TRBD2. Looked up from germline, CDR1 is ENHRY and CDR2 is SYGVKD. V was clipped by 2 bases and J by 13 bases; unmatched bases: 18. The CDR3 runs 17 residues. The CDR3 bases are TGTGCCATCAGTGAGCGGAGGCGGCTAGCGGGGACAGAAACCCAGTACTTC. Amino acid sequence: CAISERRRLAGTETQYF.

Note on this clonotype: Being one base from a much bigger clone, this may be a read error. The chain couples TRBV4-1 to TRBJ2-1; D call uncertain. The J call may be faulty, since TRBJ2-7 better matches the DNA end. The length of the CDR3 is 14 residues. Germline CDR1 MGHRA, CDR2 YSYEKL. CDR3 residues: CASSPPSSYNEQYF. The DNA of the CDR3 is TGCGCCAGCAGCCCCCCAAGCTCCTACAATGAGCAGTACTTC.